The following is a TCR beta chain sequence with its context. Its target is unknown. This CDR3 is built from 16 residues. Germline V lookup: CDR1 PRHDT, CDR2 FYEKMQ (reference sequence). The V gene end was trimmed by 8 bases and the J gene end by 8 bases; junction bases not matched to a gene: 15. Reverse transcribed after extraction, RNA yielded cDNA as the sequencing template. Sequenced by immunoSEQ multiplex PCR; TCRdb stores in-frame clones only, minus some. The repertoire holds 100,000 to 120,000 clones, with roughly 64% as singletons. Sorting from PBMCs produced CD4+ and CD8+ T cells. The sample belongs to a study of CD8+ T cells in alopecia areata. The study's findings and limits: The study also sequences resident alphabeta T cells of normal skin in scalp samples. In lesional scalp, particularly from alopecia totalis/universalis, clonality was higher than in normal scalp.

The V and J genes are TRBV13 and TRBJ2-1, with 10 bases lining up with TRBD2. The TCR comes from a human donor in good health. The sequencing input was CD8+ T cells sorted from blood. CDR3 nucleotides: TGTGCCAGCCGGGAAGCTAGCGGGGGCCAGATCTATGAGCAGTTCTTC. Translated: CASREASGGQIYEQFF.